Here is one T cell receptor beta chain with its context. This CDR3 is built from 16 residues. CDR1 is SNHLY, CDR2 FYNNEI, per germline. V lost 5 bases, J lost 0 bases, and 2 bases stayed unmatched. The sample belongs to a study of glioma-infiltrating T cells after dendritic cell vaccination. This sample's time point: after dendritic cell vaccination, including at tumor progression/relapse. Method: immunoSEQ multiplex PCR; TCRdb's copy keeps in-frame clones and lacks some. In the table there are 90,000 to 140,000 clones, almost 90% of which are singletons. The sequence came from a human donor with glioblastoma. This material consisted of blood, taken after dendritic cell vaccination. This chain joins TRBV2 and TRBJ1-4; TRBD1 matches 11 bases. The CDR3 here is CASSRTGGSTNEKLFF. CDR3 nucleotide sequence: TGTGCCAGCAGTCGGACAGGGGGCTCAACTAATGAAAAACTGTTTTTT.